This T cell receptor beta chain stems from a study of Tregs in tolerant kidney transplant recipients. Clones were sequenced by immunoSEQ multiplex PCR, and TCRdb holds only the in-frame ones, with some missing. Found here are 5,000 or so clones; the top ten clones hold 6.7%. Concerning this clone: The missing CDR3 end, 3 residues past where the read stops, is filled in from the germline J gene.

Mixed chimerism was transient after nonmyeloablative marrow transplants from related graft donors. The germline CDR1 and CDR2 sequences are LNHDA and SQIVND (reference sequence). The length of the CDR3 is 15 residues. V lost 3 bases and J lost 4; bases outside the gene matches: 6. The receptor's source is a human patient who received a combined kidney and bone marrow transplant. The T cells may partly be graft donor cells. The sample consisted of CD4+ T cells from blood (PBMCs), taken around 15 months after the transplant. The genes are TRBV19 and TRBJ1-5; 7 nucleotides line up with TRBD1. Incomplete CDR3 DNA: TGTGCCAGTAGTATTATCAGGGGGACGAATCAGCCC. Its protein product is CASSIIRGTNQP. The full CDR3 protein reads CASSIIRGTNQPQHF.